A single sample gave rise to the 15 T cell receptor beta chains below, sequenced in a study of T cells after yellow fever vaccination. TCRdb re-derived calls from the 5' RACE reads in MiXCR, one entry per CDR3 protein. The data show around 330,000 distinct CDR3 sequences, around 3.6% seen once. The material was PBMCs, obtained on the day of the yellow fever booster vaccination. Receptors were obtained from a man aged 18-30 years who received the YFV17D yellow fever vaccine.

The chain is built from TRBV7-2 and TRBJ1-1, with D uncertain. In germline, CDR1 is SGHTA, CDR2 FQGNSA. The CDR3 runs to 15 residues. V was cut by 5 bases and J by 0 bases, with 13 bases left in between. CDR3 protein: CASSPRHFMNTEAFF. CDR3 DNA: TGTGCCAGCAGCCCTCGACATTTCATGAACACTGAAGCTTTCTTT.

This clonotype occurred a few times. The chain joins TRBV12-3 or TRBV12-4 to TRBJ2-1; tentatively, D is TRBD1 (6 bases). The CDR3 is 17 residues long. V gave up 3 bases and J gave up 5 bases, with 20 bases separating them. CDR3 amino acids: CASSLRPQGLLDNEQFF. DNA for the CDR3: TGTGCCAGCAGTTTGCGGCCACAGGGCCTCCTTGACAATGAGCAGTTCTTC.

This clonotype is deemed medium-sized. This chain links TRBV10-3 with TRBJ2-5; no clear D. The V and J ends lost 0 bases and 2 bases respectively, with 7 bases between them. CDR1 and CDR2 (germline): ENHRY, SYGVKD. CDR3 length: 14 amino acids. The DNA of the CDR3 is TGTGCCATCAGTGAGTCGCGGACGCAAGAGACCCAGTACTTC. It yields the protein CAISESRTQETQYF.

The sample holds many counts of this clonotype. The rearrangement links TRBV27 to TRBJ2-7; no definite D call. Trimming took off 5 bases at V and 2 bases at J, with 13 bases between the two ends. The CDR3 runs 14 residues. The germline V gene encodes CDR1 MNHEY and CDR2 SMNVEV (reference sequence). The CDR3 nucleotides read TGTGCCAGCAGTCCCCGGGCCTTCCCCTACGAGCAGTACTTC. Its translation is CASSPRAFPYEQYF.

This clonotype was found many times. This chain links TRBV6-2 or TRBV6-3 with TRBJ2-1, with 9 nucleotides matching TRBD1. This CDR3 is 15 amino acids long. Germline V gives CDR1 MNHEY, CDR2 SVGEGT. The junction had 10 bases not matched to a gene; V was cut back by 10 bases and J by 3 bases. The CDR3 spells CAIHDRDRVYNEQFF. As DNA, the CDR3 is TGTGCCATACACGACAGGGACAGGGTCTACAATGAGCAGTTCTTC.

The rearrangement joins TRBV5-4 to TRBJ2-3; D is possibly TRBD2 (6 bases). The CDR3 runs 15 residues. CDR1 and CDR2 (germline): SGHNT, YYREEE (reference sequence). The V and J ends lost 10 bases and 2 bases respectively, with 20 bases between them. The CDR3 is CAFDTGGEITDTQYF. DNA of the CDR3: TGTGCCTTCGATACTGGAGGGGAGATCACAGATACGCAGTATTTT.

This rearrangement joins TRBV6-1 to TRBJ1-5, with 8 bases matching TRBD1. Per germline, CDR1 MNHNS and CDR2 SASEGT. This CDR3 spans 16 amino acids. With V trimmed by 2 bases and J by 5 bases, 8 bases remained unmatched. The CDR3 DNA sequence: TGTGCCAGCAGTGAACGGATCGTGACAGGGGATCAGCCCCAGCATTTT. It is translated as CASSERIVTGDQPQHF.

This clonotype has more than one count but fewer than ten. V is TRBV19 and J is TRBJ2-1; 9 bases are a match to TRBD1. The CDR3 covers 15 residues. The junction had 3 bases not matched to a gene; V was cut back by 1 base and J by 5 bases. CDR1 and CDR2 (germline): LNHDA, SQIVND (reference sequence). The DNA for the CDR3 is TGTGCCAGTAGTATAGCCAGGACAGGGGACAATGAGCAGTTCTTC. Amino acid sequence: CASSIARTGDNEQFF.

This clonotype has a count of ten or more. The gene calls are TRBV12-3 or TRBV12-4 and TRBJ2-6; no clear D gene. Trimming pared 5 bases from V and 0 bases from J, leaving 2 bases between. CDR3 length: 13 residues. DNA for the CDR3: TGTGCCAGCAGTATCTCTGGGGCCAACGTCCTGACTTTC. The encoded protein is CASSISGANVLTF.

In its sample, this clonotype was seen many times. The CDR3 loop is CASSPNRGNTGELFF. The DNA for the CDR3 is TGTGCCAGCTCGCCCAACAGGGGGAACACCGGGGAGCTGTTTTTT. The V and J genes are TRBV18 and TRBJ2-2; TRBD1 agrees at 7 bases. Trimming at V came to 6 bases and at J to 1 base, leaving 5 bases not matched to a gene. The CDR3 is 15 residues long. The germline V gene encodes CDR1 KGHSH and CDR2 LQKENI.

This clonotype was detected many times. The chain joins TRBV5-1 to TRBJ2-5; unclear D gene. CDR3 length: 13 residues. Trimming removed 5 bases at V and 1 base at J, with 9 bases between. Germline V gene data show CDR1 as SGHRS and CDR2 as YFSETQ. DNA of the CDR3: TGCGCCAGCAGGAACGGAAGCCAAGAGACCCAGTACTTC. It translates to CASRNGSQETQYF.

This clonotype was detected ten times or more. The chain combines TRBV5-1 with TRBJ2-2, with 7 positions matching TRBD2. The V gene end was trimmed by 0 bases and the J gene end by 6 bases; junction bases not matched to a gene: 8. The germline V gene has CDR1 SGHRS and CDR2 YFSETQ. The CDR3 is 16 residues long. The CDR3, as DNA: TGCGCCAGCAGCTTGGTCCCCGTGGGAGGGGCCGGGGAGCTGTTTTTT. Encoded protein: CASSLVPVGGAGELFF.

This clonotype was counted at least ten times. The chain links TRBV5-1 to TRBJ1-1; TRBD1 is a possible D gene (5 bases). Germline V CDR1 and CDR2: SGHRS, YFSETQ. The CDR3 is made up of 16 amino acids. Between the trimmed V and J ends, which lost 6 bases and 5 bases, there was a span of 23 bases. CDR3 coding DNA: TGCGCCAGCACCACAGGAGGACCCGTTCTGGTGACTGAAGCTTTCTTT. Translation gives CASTTGGPVLVTEAFF.

At least ten counts were recorded for this clonotype. J is TRBJ2-7 and V is TRBV7-2; D is unclear. Trimming took off 5 bases at V and 0 bases at J, with 17 bases between the two ends. Germline V lookup: CDR1 SGHTA, CDR2 FQGNSA. The CDR3 is made up of 16 amino acids. The CDR3: CASSRLGQFPSYEQYF. The CDR3 DNA reads TGTGCCAGCAGCCGCCTTGGGCAGTTCCCCTCCTACGAGCAGTACTTC.

This clonotype was seen at least ten times. This chain joins TRBV5-6 and TRBJ2-7; 7 nucleotides line up with TRBD2. This CDR3 is built from 16 residues. V was pared by 6 bases and J by 5 bases, with 17 bases of the junction left unmatched. Germline V gives CDR1 SGHDT, CDR2 YYEEEE. This chain's CDR3 is CASTIWPAGPRHEQYV. The DNA of the CDR3 is TGTGCCAGCACCATATGGCCAGCGGGGCCCAGGCACGAGCAGTACGTC.